This T cell receptor (beta chain) was identified in a study of blood T cells in healthy people across ages. The study's findings and limits: Age brought a roughly linear fall in TCR beta diversity measured per million T cells.

This clonotype was picked up a small number of times. The antigen is unknown. Then a second PCR, running roughly 7 to 12 cycles, was carried out with a sample-barcoded 5' primer and a J-beta primer mix. One entry per CDR3 protein, called by TCRdb with MiXCR from the 5' RACE reads. The sample consists of some 750,000 distinct CDR3 sequences, 22% of them appearing once. RNA extraction gave at least 6 micrograms of total RNA per sample. V was pared by 0 bases and J by 2 bases, with 11 bases between. This CDR3 is 15 amino acids long. The germline CDR1 and CDR2 sequences are SGHRS and YFSETQ. The receptor's source is an older man in good health. Specimen: blood. The rearrangement joins TRBV5-1 to TRBJ2-5; D is undetermined. In nucleotides, the CDR3 is TGCGCCAGCAGCTTGGTTATAGCCGGGCAAGAGACCCAGTACTTC. Its protein is CASSLVIAGQETQYF. Full variable domain (remainder filled in from reference TRBV5-1 and TRBJ2-5): KAGVTQTPRYLIKTRGQQVTLSCSPISGHRSVSWYQQTPGQGLQFLFEYFSETQRNKGNFPGRFSGRQFSNSRSEMNVSTLELGDSALYLCASSLVIAGQETQYFGPGTRLLVL.